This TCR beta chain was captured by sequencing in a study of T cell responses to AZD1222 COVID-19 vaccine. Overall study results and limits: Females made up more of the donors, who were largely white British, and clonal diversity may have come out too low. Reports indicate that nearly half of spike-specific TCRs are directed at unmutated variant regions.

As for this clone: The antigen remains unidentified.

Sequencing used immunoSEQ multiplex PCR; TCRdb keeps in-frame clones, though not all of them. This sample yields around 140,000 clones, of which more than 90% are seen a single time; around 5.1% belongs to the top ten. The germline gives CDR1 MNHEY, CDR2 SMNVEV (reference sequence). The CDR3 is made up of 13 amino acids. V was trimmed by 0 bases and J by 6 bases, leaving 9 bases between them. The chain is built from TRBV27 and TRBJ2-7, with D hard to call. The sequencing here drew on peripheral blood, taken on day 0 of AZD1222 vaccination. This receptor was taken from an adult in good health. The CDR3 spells CASSLSLLGEQYF. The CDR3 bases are TGTGCCAGCAGTTTATCCCTACTTGGCGAGCAGTACTTC.